This T cell receptor beta chain was recorded in a study of identical twins. This clonotype has just a few counts. Its antigen remains unidentified. Study results and limitations: Some out-of-frame alpha sequences were shared by twins, and these showed excess low generation probability. Invariant T cells like MAIT and iNKT could partly confound the zero-insertion analyses. Insertions ran lower in abundant cord blood beta clonotypes, though not in memory repertoires.

CDR1 and CDR2 (germline): SGHKS, YYEKEE (reference sequence). V lost 5 bases and J 3 bases, leaving 14 bases between the germline ends. The CDR3 runs 15 residues. Through template switching, a universal primer site was introduced, and the cDNA contained unique molecular identifiers. TCRdb reprocessed the 5' RACE reads via MiXCR and lists one record per CDR3 protein. Of about 700,000 distinct CDR3 sequences in the sample, roughly 6% were seen once. The chain employs TRBV5-5 and TRBJ2-2; no clear D. The specimen sequenced was naive T cells sorted from blood. This clonotype originated in a man aged 18-30 years in good health. CDR3 nucleotides: TGTGCCAGCAGACCCCTCACCCCGGACACCGGGGAGCTGTTTTTT. Translating gives CASRPLTPDTGELFF.